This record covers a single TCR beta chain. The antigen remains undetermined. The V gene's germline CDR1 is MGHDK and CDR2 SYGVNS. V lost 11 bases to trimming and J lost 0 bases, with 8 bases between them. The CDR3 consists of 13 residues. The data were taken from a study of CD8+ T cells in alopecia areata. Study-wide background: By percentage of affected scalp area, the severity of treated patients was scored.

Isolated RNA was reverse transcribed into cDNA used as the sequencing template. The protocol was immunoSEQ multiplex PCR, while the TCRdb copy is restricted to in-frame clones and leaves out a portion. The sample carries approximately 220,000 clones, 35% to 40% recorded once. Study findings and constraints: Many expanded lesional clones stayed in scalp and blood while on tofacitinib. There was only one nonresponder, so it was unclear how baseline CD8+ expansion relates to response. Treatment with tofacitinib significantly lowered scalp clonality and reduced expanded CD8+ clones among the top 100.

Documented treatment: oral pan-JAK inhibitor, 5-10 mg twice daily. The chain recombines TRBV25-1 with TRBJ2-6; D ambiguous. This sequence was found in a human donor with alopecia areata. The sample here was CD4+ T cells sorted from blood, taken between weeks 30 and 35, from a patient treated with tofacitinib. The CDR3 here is CAASGSGANVLTF. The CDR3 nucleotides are TGTGCCGCAAGTGGCTCTGGGGCCAACGTCCTGACTTTC.